A single sample gave rise to the 26 T cell receptor beta chains below, sequenced in a study of CD8+ T cells in alopecia areata. cDNA reverse transcribed from extracted RNA served as the sequencing template. Measured with immunoSEQ multiplex PCR; TCRdb has only the in-frame clones, and not every one. The data hold about 130,000 clones, with around three fifths observed a single time. This material consisted of CD4+ T cells sorted from blood, taken at week 0. The origin of the receptors is a human donor with alopecia areata.

The rearrangement uses TRBV27 and TRBJ2-7; 12 nucleotides agree with TRBD2. V was clipped by 6 bases and J by 2 bases; unmatched bases: 5. The CDR3 runs 15 residues. Per germline, CDR1 MNHEY and CDR2 SMNVEV (reference sequence). CDR3: CASSHTSGGTYEQYF. CDR3 sequence (DNA): TGTGCCAGCAGCCACACTAGCGGGGGGACCTACGAGCAGTACTTC.

The rearrangement joins TRBV18 to TRBJ2-1; perhaps TRBD2 as D (6 bases). The CDR3 is 14 residues long. Trimming pared 6 bases from V and 10 bases from J, leaving 19 bases between. The germline CDR1 and CDR2 sequences are KGHSH and LQKENI. In nucleotides, the CDR3 is TGTGCCAGCTCTCCGGGACTGCCAGCGGAAGAGCAGTTCTTC. The encoded protein is CASSPGLPAEEQFF.

This clone was seen a few times. This chain connects TRBV5-6 to TRBJ2-3; D is uncertain. Germline CDR1 reads SGHDT; CDR2 reads YYEEEE. Trimming took off 4 bases at V and 3 bases at J, with 9 bases between the two ends. The CDR3 loop spans 13 amino acids. The CDR3, as DNA: TGTGCCAGCAGCACTTGGTTAACAGATACGCAGTATTTT. Translation gives CASSTWLTDTQYF. The full variable domain, with the rest looked up from reference TRBV5-6 and TRBJ2-3, is DAGVTQSPTHLIKTRGQQVTLRCSPKSGHDTVSWYQQALGQGPQFIFQYYEEEERQRGNFPDRFSGHQFPNYSSELNVNALLLGDSALYLCASSTWLTDTQYFGPGTRLTVL.

The chain has TRBV18 and TRBJ2-2; D is ambiguous. The CDR3 runs 14 residues. The germline V gene encodes CDR1 KGHSH and CDR2 LQKENI. Trimming left V 6 bases short and J 3 bases short, with 11 bases between. The DNA of the CDR3 is TGTGCCAGCTCCGAGTTTACGGACACCGGGGAGCTGTTTTTT. Encoded protein: CASSEFTDTGELFF.

The chain combines TRBV5-1 with TRBJ2-1; 10 bases line up with TRBD2. Germline trimming cut 3 bases from V and 10 bases from J; bases unmatched to any gene: 10. The CDR3 runs 15 residues. In germline, CDR1 is SGHRS, CDR2 YFSETQ. Written as DNA, the CDR3 is TGCGCCAGCAGCTGGTCAGCGGGGGGGCTCGGAGAGCAGTTCTTC. This sequence encodes CASSWSAGGLGEQFF.

The gene calls are TRBV7-2 and TRBJ2-7, with D perhaps matching TRBD1 (6 bases). The CDR3 spans 14 residues. Germline V gene data show CDR1 as SGHTA and CDR2 as FQGNSA. The V end was cut by 4 bases, the J end by 7 bases, with 17 bases between. The CDR3 DNA sequence: TGTGCCAGCAGCTCGGCCCGGGACACGGGGGAGCAGTACTTC. This sequence encodes CASSSARDTGEQYF.

The V call is TRBV29-1, the J call TRBJ2-2, with 8 bases lining up with TRBD1. Germline-derived CDR1 and CDR2 are SQVTM and ANQGSEA. This CDR3 has 13 residues. CDR3 region: CALDRVLTGELFF. The CDR3 region has the DNA TGCGCTCTGGACAGGGTACTAACCGGGGAGCTGTTTTTT.

The gene calls are TRBV7-8 and TRBJ2-5, with TRBD2 as a possible D gene (6 bases). The germline CDR1 and CDR2 sequences are SGHVS and FQNEAQ. The CDR3 loop spans 15 amino acids. The V end lost 3 bases, the J end lost 2 bases, and 13 bases lay between the germline ends. The CDR3 region has the DNA TGTGCCAGCAGCTTTGAAGCTAGCGATCAAGAGACCCAGTACTTC. This gives the protein CASSFEASDQETQYF.

The chain uses TRBV7-9 and TRBJ2-3; weak D call: TRBD2 (5 bases). Germline CDR1 reads SEHNR; CDR2 reads FQNEAQ (reference sequence). Trimming took 0 bases from V and 1 from J, leaving 8 bases between them. This CDR3 has 15 amino acids. DNA for the CDR3: TGTGCCAGCAGCTTAGCAACTAGAGGCACAGATACGCAGTATTTT. This sequence encodes CASSLATRGTDTQYF.

The V gene is TRBV5-6, the J gene TRBJ2-3, with a possible D match to TRBD2 (6 bases). CDR1 and CDR2 from the germline V gene are SGHDT and YYEEEE. V shed 4 bases and J shed 3 bases, with 21 bases lying between them. The CDR3 is 17 residues long. CDR3 protein: CASSRNTGGARTDTQYF. CDR3 nucleotide sequence: TGTGCCAGCAGCAGGAACACAGGAGGGGCGCGAACAGATACGCAGTATTTT. Full variable domain (missing parts from reference TRBV5-6 and TRBJ2-3): DAGVTQSPTHLIKTRGQQVTLRCSPKSGHDTVSWYQQALGQGPQFIFQYYEEEERQRGNFPDRFSGHQFPNYSSELNVNALLLGDSALYLCASSRNTGGARTDTQYFGPGTRLTVL.

The chain has TRBV10-3 and TRBJ1-2; unclear D gene. Trimming cost V 7 bases and J 8 bases, with 23 bases left between them. Germline V lookup: CDR1 ENHRY, CDR2 SYGVKD. CDR3 length: 15 residues. DNA of the CDR3: TGTGCCATCAAAGATGTTCGGGCAGGAATGGGCGGCTACACCTTC. It yields the protein CAIKDVRAGMGGYTF.

The genes are TRBV5-4 and TRBJ2-7; D is tentatively TRBD1 or TRBD2 (5 bases each). The germline CDR1 and CDR2 sequences are SGHNT and YYREEE (reference sequence). The germline V and J ends were trimmed by 5 bases and 4 bases, with 13 bases remaining between them. This CDR3 has 13 amino acids. DNA for the CDR3: TGTGCCAGCAGACGGGACGCAGCGTACGAGCAGTACTTC. Protein sequence: CASRRDAAYEQYF.

This sequence joins TRBV11-2 and TRBJ1-1, with TRBD1 as a possible D gene (5 bases). Germline CDR1 and CDR2: SGHAT and FQNNGV. Trimming took 4 bases from V and 1 from J, leaving 13 bases between them. The CDR3 is made up of 15 amino acids. As DNA, the CDR3 is TGTGCCAGCAGCTACATAACGGGGGGGAACACTGAAGCTTTCTTT. It translates to CASSYITGGNTEAFF.

This clone was seen a handful of times. This rearrangement joins TRBV19 to TRBJ2-1, with TRBD1 as a possible D gene (5 bases). This CDR3 is 13 amino acids long. The V and J ends lost 10 bases and 0 bases respectively, with 10 bases between them. Germline CDR1 and CDR2: LNHDA and SQIVND (reference sequence). The CDR3 nucleotides are TGTGCCACGAGACAGAGCTCCTACAATGAGCAGTTCTTC. Its translation: CATRQSSYNEQFF. Full variable domain (outside the CDR3, taken from reference TRBV19 and TRBJ2-1): DGGITQSPKYLFRKEGQNVTLSCEQNLNHDAMYWYRQDPGQGLRLIYYSQIVNDFQKGDIAEGYSVSREKKESFPLTVTSAQKNPTAFYLCATRQSSYNEQFFGPGTRLTVL.

The CDR3 nucleotides read TGCGCCAGCAGCTTGGAGGCCACCTCCTACGAGCAGTACTTC. Encoded protein: CASSLEATSYEQYF. The chain links TRBV5-1 to TRBJ2-7; no definite D call. The CDR3 runs to 14 residues. V was cut by 0 bases and J by 0 bases, with 7 bases left in between. Germline CDR1 and CDR2: SGHRS and YFSETQ.

V gene TRBV6-6 combines with J gene TRBJ1-5, with TRBD1 identical over 9 bases. Per the germline V gene, CDR1 is MNHNY and CDR2 is SVGAGI (reference sequence). This CDR3 contains 15 residues. Losses at the gene ends were 1 base for V and 6 bases for J; bases not matched to a gene: 4. The CDR3 is CASSYFPGQGQPQHF. CDR3 DNA: TGTGCCAGCAGTTACTTTCCGGGACAGGGTCAGCCCCAGCATTTT.

This chain uses TRBV7-6 with TRBJ1-1; D ambiguous. Germline loops: CDR1 SGHVS, CDR2 FNYEAQ. V lost 3 bases to trimming and J lost 6 bases, with 5 bases between them. There are 11 residues in the CDR3. Here the CDR3 DNA reads TGTGCCAGCAGCTTGGGTTCTGAAGCTTTCTTT. Amino acid sequence: CASSLGSEAFF.

This chain connects TRBV2 to TRBJ1-1; D may be TRBD1 (6 bases). This CDR3 contains 12 residues. Per germline, CDR1 SNHLY and CDR2 FYNNEI. With 7 bases removed from V and 6 bases from J, the gap between germline ends came to 12 bases. The CDR3 region has the DNA TGTGCCAGCATGCGGGGGGGCTCTGAAGCTTTCTTT. It specifies CASMRGGSEAFF.

This chain joins TRBV15 and TRBJ2-6; D not certain. V dropped 3 bases and J dropped 2 bases, with 8 bases sitting between them. CDR3 length equals 15 residues. CDR1 and CDR2 (germline): LNHNV, YYDKDF (reference sequence). The CDR3 DNA reads as TGTGCCACCAGCAGTAAGGCGGCTGGGGCCAACGTCCTGACTTTC. Translating gives CATSSKAAGANVLTF.

This clone has a handful of counts. The V call is TRBV10-3, the J call TRBJ1-2, with D maybe TRBD1 (6 bases). Germline CDR1 ENHRY, CDR2 SYGVKD. CDR3 length: 17 residues. V dropped 3 bases and J dropped 8 bases, with 25 bases sitting between them. In nucleotides, the CDR3 is TGTGCCATCAGTGAACCCTCTCTGGCGCAGGGGATAAAAGGCTACACCTTC. It is translated as CAISEPSLAQGIKGYTF.

This clone occurred a few times. The rearrangement links TRBV25-1 to TRBJ1-1; 10 bases align to TRBD1. V lost 1 base and J lost 3; bases outside the gene matches: 2. Germline lookup yields CDR1 MGHDK and CDR2 SYGVNS. The CDR3 is 15 residues long. DNA of the CDR3: TGTGCCAGCAGTGAATGGACAGGGGGGGACACTGAAGCTTTCTTT. Translating it yields CASSEWTGGDTEAFF. The complete variable domain, with remaining parts taken from reference TRBV25-1 and TRBJ1-1, reads EADIYQTPRYLVIGTGKKITLECSQTMGHDKMYWYQQDPGMELHLIHYSYGVNSTEKGDLSSESTVSRIRTEHFPLTLESARPSHTSQYLCASSEWTGGDTEAFFGQGTRLTVV.

This clone was seen a handful of times. The gene calls are TRBV7-8 and TRBJ2-5; possible D gene TRBD2, 5 bases. This CDR3 has 15 residues. Germline V CDR1 and CDR2: SGHVS, FQNEAQ. Trimming removed 3 bases from V and 3 bases from J, with 14 bases in between. The CDR3 region has the DNA TGTGCCAGCAGCTTCGGGATCGCGAAAGAAGAGACCCAGTACTTC. It encodes CASSFGIAKEETQYF.

This clone came up a few times. J is TRBJ2-1 and V is TRBV6-9, with 7 positions matching TRBD1. Germline V gene lookup returns CDR1 MNHGY and CDR2 SVAAGI. The CDR3 consists of 17 residues. J was trimmed by 2 bases and V by 5 bases; bases with no gene match: 12. The chain's CDR3 is CASSVDRVELAYNEQFF. The CDR3 nucleotides are TGTGCCAGCAGTGTCGACAGGGTAGAGCTCGCCTACAATGAGCAGTTCTTC.

V is TRBV19 and J is TRBJ2-1, with D possibly matching TRBD2 (5 bases). V was shortened by 5 bases and J by 5 bases, with 13 bases between the two germline ends. The CDR3 runs to 14 residues. Germline CDR1 and CDR2: LNHDA and SQIVND (reference sequence). Written as DNA, the CDR3 is TGTGCCAGTAGTCCAGGTAGGCGGGACAATGAGCAGTTCTTC. Protein product: CASSPGRRDNEQFF.

The chain combines TRBV10-3 with TRBJ1-5; TRBD1 matches 9 bases. The V segment lost 3 bases and the J segment 0 bases; nucleotides outside the gene matches: 6. The CDR3 has 17 residues. Germline V gene data show CDR1 as ENHRY and CDR2 as SYGVKD. The DNA of the CDR3 is TGTGCCATCAGTGATCTTAGGACAGGGGATAGCAATCAGCCCCAGCATTTT. Its translation: CAISDLRTGDSNQPQHF.

The rearrangement links TRBV25-1 to TRBJ1-6; weak D call: TRBD1 (6 bases). This CDR3 spans 15 amino acids. From germline, CDR1 is MGHDK and CDR2 SYGVNS. V lost 0 bases and J lost 8, with 11 bases in between. In DNA, the CDR3 is TGTGCCAGCAGTGAATACAGGGGCCAGCATTCACCCCTCCACTTT. Protein product: CASSEYRGQHSPLHF.